The clone carrying this T cell receptor (beta chain) was counted once. The sample contains more than one DNA sequence encoding this CDR3. This CDR3 is built from 12 residues. Germline CDR1 reads SGHRS; CDR2 reads YFSETQ. Between the trimmed V and J ends, which lost 4 bases and 0 bases, there was a span of 3 bases. This sample stems from a study of blood T cell repertoires in COVID-19. Overall study: The cDNA or gDNA used as material had been derived from T cells, B-cell-depleted T cells, or PBMCs.

Only in-frame clones appear in the TCRdb table, and some are missing; sequencing was by immunoSEQ multiplex PCR. The table records over 75,000 clones, approximately 83% of them present only once. This TCR came from a woman over 75 with active or convalescent COVID-19. Sequenced: peripheral blood. The rearrangement links TRBV5-1 to TRBJ2-3; D uncertain. CDR3 sequence (DNA): TGCGCCAGCAGCCTTAGCACAGATACGCAGTATTTT. Its translation is CASSLSTDTQYF.